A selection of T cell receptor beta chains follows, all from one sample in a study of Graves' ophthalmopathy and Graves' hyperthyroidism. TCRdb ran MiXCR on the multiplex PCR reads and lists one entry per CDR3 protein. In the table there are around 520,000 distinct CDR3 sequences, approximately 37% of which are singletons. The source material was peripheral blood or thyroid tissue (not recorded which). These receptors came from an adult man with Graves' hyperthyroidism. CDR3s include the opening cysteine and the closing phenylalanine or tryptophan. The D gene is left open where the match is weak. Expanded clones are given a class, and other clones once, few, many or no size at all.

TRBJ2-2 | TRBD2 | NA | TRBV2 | TGTGCCAGCAGTGAACTAGCGGGTGTTCTGAACACCGGGGAGCTGTTTTTT | CASSELAGVLNTGELFF
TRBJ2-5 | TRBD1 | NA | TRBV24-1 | TGTGCCACCAGCGGGATTACAGGGGGCGAGGAGACCCAGTACTTC | CATSGITGGEETQYF
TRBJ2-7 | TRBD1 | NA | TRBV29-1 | TGCAGCGTTTGGTCGGACAGGGAGACCTACGAGCAGTACTTC | CSVWSDRETYEQYF
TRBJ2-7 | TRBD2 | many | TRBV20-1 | TGCAGTGCGAAGGGCCTGGCGGGGGGGCTCGAGCAGTACTTC | CSAKGLAGGLEQYF
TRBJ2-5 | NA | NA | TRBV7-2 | TGTGCCAGCAGCCTAGGAGGGTCGGGGGAGACCCAGTACTTC | CASSLGGSGETQYF
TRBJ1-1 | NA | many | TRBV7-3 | TGTGCCAGCAGCCCCCAGGTAGGGGGGAGGACTGAAGCTTTCTTT | CASSPQVGGRTEAFF
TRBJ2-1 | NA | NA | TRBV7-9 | TGTGCCAGCAGTCCGATCTCCTACAATGAGCAGTTCTTC | CASSPISYNEQFF
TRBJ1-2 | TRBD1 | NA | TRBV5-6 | TGTGCCAGCAGCTCGACAGGGGGAAAGGGCTACACCTTC | CASSSTGGKGYTF
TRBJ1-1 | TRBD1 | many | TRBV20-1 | TGCAGTGCTAGAGTCTGGACAGGTGGTAATATGAACACTGAAGCTTTCTTT | CSARVWTGGNMNTEAFF
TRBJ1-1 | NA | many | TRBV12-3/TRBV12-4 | TGTGCCAGCAGTTTCTGTACAGGGCCGGGTTGCACTGAAGCTTTCTTT | CASSFCTGPGCTEAFF
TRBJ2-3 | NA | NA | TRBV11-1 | TGTGCCAGCAGCTTAACACCCGCAGATACGCAGTATTTT | CASSLTPADTQYF
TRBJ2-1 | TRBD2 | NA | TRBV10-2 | TGCGCCAGTAGACTAGCGGGAGATGGAAGTGAGCAGTTCTTC | CASRLAGDGSEQFF
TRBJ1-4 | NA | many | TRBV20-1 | TGCAGTGCTAGAGATCCCACCCTTGGTGAAAAACTGTTTTTT | CSARDPTLGEKLFF
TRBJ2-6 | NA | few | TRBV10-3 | TGTGCCAGCAACCACGGCTCTGGGGCCAACGTCCTGACTTTC | CASNHGSGANVLTF
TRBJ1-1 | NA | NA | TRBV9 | TGTGCCGGCAGGGAAGGCCATCCCGCTTTGAACGCTGAAGCTTTCTTT | CAGREGHPALNAEAFF
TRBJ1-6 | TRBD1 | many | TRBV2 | TGTGCCAGCAGGACAGGGGAATATAATTCACCCCTCCACTTT | CASRTGEYNSPLHF
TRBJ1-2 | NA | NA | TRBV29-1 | TGCAGCTTAGTTTTGGGTAGCTATGGCTACACCTTC | CSLVLGSYGYTF
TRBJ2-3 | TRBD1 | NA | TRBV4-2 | TGTGCCAGCAGCCGCCCCACAGGGGGCGGAACAGATACGCAGTATTTT | CASSRPTGGGTDTQYF
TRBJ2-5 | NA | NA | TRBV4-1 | TGCGCCAGCAGGGGATACAGGGTCGGGGAGACCCAGTACTTC | CASRGYRVGETQYF
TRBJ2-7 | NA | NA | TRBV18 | TGTGCCAGCTCACCAGACAGGTCTACCTACGAGCAGTACTTC | CASSPDRSTYEQYF
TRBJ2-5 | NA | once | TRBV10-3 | TGTGCCATCAGTGGGACCGGGTTAGTGACCCAGTACTTC | CAISGTGLVTQYF
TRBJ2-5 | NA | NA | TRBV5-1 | TGCGCCAGCAGCTTGGAACTCGCAGAGACCCAGTACTTC | CASSLELAETQYF
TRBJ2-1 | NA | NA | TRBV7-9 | TGTGCCAGCAGCATTTCAGGGTCATGGCAGTTCTTC | CASSISGSWQFF
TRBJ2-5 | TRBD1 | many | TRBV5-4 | TGTGCCAGCAGCGGGCAGGGGGCGGGTATAGAGACCCAGTACTTC | CASSGQGAGIETQYF
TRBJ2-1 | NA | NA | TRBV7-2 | TGTGCCAGCAGCATGGATGTGGGGTACAATGAGCAGTTCTTC | CASSMDVGYNEQFF
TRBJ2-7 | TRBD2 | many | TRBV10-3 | TGTGCCATCAAGAAGCGGGAGGGCGATTACGAGCAGTACTTC | CAIKKREGDYEQYF
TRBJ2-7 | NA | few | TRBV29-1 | TGCAGCGTTGAAGACAGTAGCTCCTACGAGCAGTACTTC | CSVEDSSSYEQYF
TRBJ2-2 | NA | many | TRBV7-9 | TGTGCCAGCAGCTTAGTTCGACAGAGCTTCACCGGGGAGCTGTTTTTT | CASSLVRQSFTGELFF
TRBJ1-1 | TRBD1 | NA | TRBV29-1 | TGCAGCGTTGAAGATGGTCAGGGGGCGCGCACTGAAGCTTTCTTT | CSVEDGQGARTEAFF
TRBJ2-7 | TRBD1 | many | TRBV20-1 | TGCAGTGCTATTGGCAGGGGGTTAAACGAGCAGTACTTC | CSAIGRGLNEQYF
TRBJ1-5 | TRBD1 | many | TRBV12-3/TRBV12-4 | TGTGCCAGCAGTTTAGTCGACAGGGGGAATCAGCCCCAGCATTTT | CASSLVDRGNQPQHF
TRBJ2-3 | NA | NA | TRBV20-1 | TGCAGTGCTAAATGGACAGATACGCAGTATTTT | CSAKWTDTQYF
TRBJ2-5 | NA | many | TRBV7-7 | TGTGCTAGCAGTTCAGACTGGGGGACCCAGTACTTC | CASSSDWGTQYF
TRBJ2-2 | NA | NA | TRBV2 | TGTGCCAGCAGCCAAGGGCCCGTCGGGGAGCTGTTTTTT | CASSQGPVGELFF
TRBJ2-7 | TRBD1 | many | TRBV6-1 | TGTGCCAGCAGTTACTCCTTGGGACAGAACTACGAGCAGTACTTC | CASSYSLGQNYEQYF
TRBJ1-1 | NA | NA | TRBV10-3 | TGTGCCATCAATAGAGGACCTGAAGCTTTCTTT | CAINRGPEAFF
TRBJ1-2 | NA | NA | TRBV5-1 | TGCGCCAGCAGCTTGGATCAGGGGTTACGGTATGGCTACACCTTC | CASSLDQGLRYGYTF
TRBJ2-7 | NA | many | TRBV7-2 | TGTGCCAGCAGCTTAGAGGAGGACTACGAGCAGTACTTC | CASSLEEDYEQYF
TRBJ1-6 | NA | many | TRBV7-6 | TGTGCCAGCAGCTTATTCAGCTTGGGGGGAGCAGAATCACCCCTCCACTTT | CASSLFSLGGAESPLHF
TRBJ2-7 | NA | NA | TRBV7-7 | TGTGCTAGAGGGAGCAGGGGGGACTACGAGCAGTACTTC | CARGSRGDYEQYF
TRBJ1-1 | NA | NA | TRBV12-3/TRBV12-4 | TGTGCCAGCAGTGACCCGATAAGGGGAAACACTGAAGCTTTCTTT | CASSDPIRGNTEAFF